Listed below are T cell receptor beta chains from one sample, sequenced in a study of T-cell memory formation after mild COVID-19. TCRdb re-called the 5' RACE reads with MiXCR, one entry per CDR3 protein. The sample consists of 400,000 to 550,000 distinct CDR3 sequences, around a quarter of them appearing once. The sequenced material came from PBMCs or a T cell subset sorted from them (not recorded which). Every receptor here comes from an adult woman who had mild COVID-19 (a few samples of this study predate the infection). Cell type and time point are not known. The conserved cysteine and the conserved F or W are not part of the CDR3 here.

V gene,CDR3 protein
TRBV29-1,SVLGIMGRDTEAF
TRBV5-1,ASSSGQNSEAF
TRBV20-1,SARTGTTEAF
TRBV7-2,ASSSRGTARSTEAF
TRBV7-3,ASSLTRLAGVPGIQY
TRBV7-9,ASSLRTSGSSYEQY
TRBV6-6,ASSGPNRTGKFGNEQF
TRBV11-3,ASSLVRGSYNEQF
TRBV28,ASILAGAPRTEAF
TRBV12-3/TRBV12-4,ASSPGTGKYTEAF
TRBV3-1,ASSQAPRSGREQF
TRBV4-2,ASSQAQGRTDTQY
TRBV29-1,SVTRAYHEQY
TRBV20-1,SARGPMGASYNEQF
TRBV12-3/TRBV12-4,ASSFVTGTNYGYT
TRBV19,ASSTDRGSETQY
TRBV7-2,ASSLEPGLAGRDTQY
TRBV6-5,ASVPHGGQPQH
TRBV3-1,ASSPTTVDTQY
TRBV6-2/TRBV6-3,ASSGAIAGGSYNEQF
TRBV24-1,ATSPTSGGIYEQY
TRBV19,ASSSQGKNRPQH
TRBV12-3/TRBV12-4,ASRGGLAGTPGYEQY
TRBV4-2,ASSQDMTSLLTREEGGEQF
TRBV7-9,ASSLAVWDSTTGANVLT
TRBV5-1,ARAPTLQRRQF
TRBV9,ASSTTGTPSEQY
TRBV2,ASSDRRATNEKLF
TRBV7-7,ASSLGQDPSYNEQF
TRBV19,ASSSDRRRVVEAF
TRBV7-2,ASSFLEFGEQF
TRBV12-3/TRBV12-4,ASSSGPSTADTQY
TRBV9,ASSVAGGPTDTQY
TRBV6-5,ASSSLTSGYYNEQF
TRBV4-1,ASSQVELITGELF
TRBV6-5,ASSYSSGDTQY